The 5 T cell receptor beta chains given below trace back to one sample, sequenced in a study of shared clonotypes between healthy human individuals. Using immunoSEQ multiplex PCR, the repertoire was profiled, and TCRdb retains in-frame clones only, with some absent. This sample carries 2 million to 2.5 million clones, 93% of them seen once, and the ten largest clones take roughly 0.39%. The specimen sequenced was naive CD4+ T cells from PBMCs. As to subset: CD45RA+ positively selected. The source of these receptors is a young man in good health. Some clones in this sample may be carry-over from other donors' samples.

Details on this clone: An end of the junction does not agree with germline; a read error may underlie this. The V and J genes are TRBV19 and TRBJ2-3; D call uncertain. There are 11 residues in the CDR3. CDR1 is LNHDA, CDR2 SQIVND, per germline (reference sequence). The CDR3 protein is CANAGPPTPYF. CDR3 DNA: TGTGCCAATGCAGGACCGCCGACGCCGTATTTT.

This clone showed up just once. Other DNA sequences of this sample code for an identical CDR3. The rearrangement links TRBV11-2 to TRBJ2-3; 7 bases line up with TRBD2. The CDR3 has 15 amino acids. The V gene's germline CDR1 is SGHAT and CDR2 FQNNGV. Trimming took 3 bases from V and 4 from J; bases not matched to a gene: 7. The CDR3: CASSFTGTIPDTQYF. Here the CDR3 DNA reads TGTGCCAGCAGCTTTACTGGGACTATTCCAGATACGCAGTATTTT.

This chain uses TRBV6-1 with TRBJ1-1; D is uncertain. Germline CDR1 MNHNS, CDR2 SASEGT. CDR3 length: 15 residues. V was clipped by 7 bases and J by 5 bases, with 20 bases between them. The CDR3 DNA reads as TGTGCCAGCATCGAGGGCGGGCTCGGGAGGACTGAAGCTTTCTTT. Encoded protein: CASIEGGLGRTEAFF.

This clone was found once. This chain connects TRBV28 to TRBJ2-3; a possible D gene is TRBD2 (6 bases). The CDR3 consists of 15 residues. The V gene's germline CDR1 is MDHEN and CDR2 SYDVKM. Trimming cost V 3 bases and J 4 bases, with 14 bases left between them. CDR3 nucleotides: TGTGCCAGCAGTTTTACTCTCGGGGGAGCAGATACGCAGTATTTT. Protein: CASSFTLGGADTQYF.

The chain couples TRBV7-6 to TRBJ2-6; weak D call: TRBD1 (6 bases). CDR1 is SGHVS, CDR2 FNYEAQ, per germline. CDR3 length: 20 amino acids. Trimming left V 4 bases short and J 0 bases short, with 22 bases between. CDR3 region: CASSSQGPIRLGSGANVLTF. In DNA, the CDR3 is TGTGCCAGCAGCTCCCAGGGGCCTATCAGGTTAGGCTCTGGGGCCAACGTCCTGACTTTC.